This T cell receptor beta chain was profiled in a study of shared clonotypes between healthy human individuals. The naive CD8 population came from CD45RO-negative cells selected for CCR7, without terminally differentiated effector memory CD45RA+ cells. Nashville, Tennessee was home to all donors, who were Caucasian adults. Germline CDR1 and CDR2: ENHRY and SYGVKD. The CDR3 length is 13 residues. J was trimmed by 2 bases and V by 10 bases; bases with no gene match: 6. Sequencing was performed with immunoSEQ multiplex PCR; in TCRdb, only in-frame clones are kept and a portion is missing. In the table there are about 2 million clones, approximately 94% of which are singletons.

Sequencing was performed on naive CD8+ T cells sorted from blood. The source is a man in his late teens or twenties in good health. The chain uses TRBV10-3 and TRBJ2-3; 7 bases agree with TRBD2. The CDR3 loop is CATTSAYTDTQYF. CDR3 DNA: TGTGCCACCACTAGCGCCTACACAGATACGCAGTATTTT.